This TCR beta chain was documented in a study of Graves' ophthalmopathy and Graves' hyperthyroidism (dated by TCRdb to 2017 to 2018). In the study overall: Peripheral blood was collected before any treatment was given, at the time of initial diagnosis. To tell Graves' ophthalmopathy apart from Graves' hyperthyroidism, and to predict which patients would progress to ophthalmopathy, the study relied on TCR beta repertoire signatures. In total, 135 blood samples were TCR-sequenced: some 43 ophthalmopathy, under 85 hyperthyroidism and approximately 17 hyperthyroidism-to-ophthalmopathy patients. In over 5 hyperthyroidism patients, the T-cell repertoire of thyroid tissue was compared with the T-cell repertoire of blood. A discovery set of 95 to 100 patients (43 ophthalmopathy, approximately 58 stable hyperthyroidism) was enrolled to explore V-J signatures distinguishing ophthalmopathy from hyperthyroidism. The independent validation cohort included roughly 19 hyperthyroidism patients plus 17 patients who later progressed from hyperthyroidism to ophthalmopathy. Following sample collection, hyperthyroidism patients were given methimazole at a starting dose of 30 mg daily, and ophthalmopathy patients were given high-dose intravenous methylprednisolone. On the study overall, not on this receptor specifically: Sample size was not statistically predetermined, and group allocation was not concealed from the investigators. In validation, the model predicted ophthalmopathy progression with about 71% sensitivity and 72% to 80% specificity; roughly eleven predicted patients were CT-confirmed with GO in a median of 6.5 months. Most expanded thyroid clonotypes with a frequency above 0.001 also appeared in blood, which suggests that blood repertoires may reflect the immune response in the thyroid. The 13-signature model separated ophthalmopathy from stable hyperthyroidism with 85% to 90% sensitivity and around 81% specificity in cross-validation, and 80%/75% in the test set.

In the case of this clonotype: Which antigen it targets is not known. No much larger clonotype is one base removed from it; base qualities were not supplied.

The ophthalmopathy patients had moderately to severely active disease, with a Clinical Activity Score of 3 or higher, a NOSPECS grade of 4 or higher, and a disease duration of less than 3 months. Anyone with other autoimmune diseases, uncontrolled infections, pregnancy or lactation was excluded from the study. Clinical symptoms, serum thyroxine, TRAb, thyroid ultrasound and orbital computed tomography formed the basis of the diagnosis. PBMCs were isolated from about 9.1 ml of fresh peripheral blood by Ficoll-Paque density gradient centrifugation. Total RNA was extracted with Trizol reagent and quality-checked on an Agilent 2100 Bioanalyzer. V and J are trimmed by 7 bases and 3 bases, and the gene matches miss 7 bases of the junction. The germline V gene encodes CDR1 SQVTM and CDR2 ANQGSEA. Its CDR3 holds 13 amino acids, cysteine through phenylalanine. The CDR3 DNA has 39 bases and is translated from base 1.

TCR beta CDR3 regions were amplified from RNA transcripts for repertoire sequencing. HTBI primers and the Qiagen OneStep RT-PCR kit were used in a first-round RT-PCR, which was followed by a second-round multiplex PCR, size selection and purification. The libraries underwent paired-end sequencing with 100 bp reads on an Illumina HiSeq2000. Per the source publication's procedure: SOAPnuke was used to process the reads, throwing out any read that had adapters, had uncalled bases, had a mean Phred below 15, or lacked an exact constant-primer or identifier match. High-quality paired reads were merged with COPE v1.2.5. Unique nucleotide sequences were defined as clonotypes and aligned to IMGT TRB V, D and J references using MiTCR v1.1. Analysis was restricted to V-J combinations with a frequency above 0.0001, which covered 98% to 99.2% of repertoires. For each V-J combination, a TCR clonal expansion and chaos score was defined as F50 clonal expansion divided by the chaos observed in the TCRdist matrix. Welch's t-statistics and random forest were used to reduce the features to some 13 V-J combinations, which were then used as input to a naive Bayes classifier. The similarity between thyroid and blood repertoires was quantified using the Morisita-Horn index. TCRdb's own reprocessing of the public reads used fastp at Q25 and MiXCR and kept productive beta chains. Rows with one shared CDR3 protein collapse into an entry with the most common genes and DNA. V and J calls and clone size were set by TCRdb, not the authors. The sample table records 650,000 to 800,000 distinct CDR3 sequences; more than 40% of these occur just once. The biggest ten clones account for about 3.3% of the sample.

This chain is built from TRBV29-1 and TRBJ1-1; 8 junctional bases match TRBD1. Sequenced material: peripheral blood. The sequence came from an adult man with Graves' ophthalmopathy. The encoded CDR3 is CSAQTTGDTEAFF. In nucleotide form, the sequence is TGCAGCGCTCAAACGACAGGGGACACTGAAGCTTTCTTT.